A single sample is the source of the 9 T cell receptor beta chains below, sequenced in a study of technical replicates of blood from a few donors. Measured with immunoSEQ multiplex PCR; TCRdb has only the in-frame clones, and not every one. The data show tens of thousands of clones, approximately 97% seen once. Sequences were obtained from T cells isolated from PBMCs. These receptors came from a human donor in good health.

The chain combines TRBV6-1 with TRBJ1-5, with D uncertain. The V gene lost 2 bases and the J gene lost 3 bases, with 8 bases spanning the gap. The CDR3 extends over 14 amino acids. Germline V gene sequence: CDR1 MNHNS, CDR2 SASEGT. The CDR3 nucleotides are TGTGCCAGCAGTGAAACTTTTTTCAATCAGCCCCAGCATTTT. Its protein is CASSETFFNQPQHF.

CDR3 nucleotide sequence: TGTGCCAGCAGCCAAGGGACTAGCGGGAGACTGGATGAGCAGTTCTTC. It codes for CASSQGTSGRLDEQFF. The genes are TRBV4-2 and TRBJ2-1; 13 nucleotides line up with TRBD2. After removal of 1 base from V and 8 bases from J, the junction contained 5 bases not matched to a gene. The CDR3 runs to 16 residues. CDR1 is LGHNA and CDR2 is YNFKEQ in the germline V gene.

J is TRBJ2-3 and V is TRBV5-1, with 9 bases that match TRBD2. CDR1 is SGHRS, CDR2 YFSETQ, per germline. V trimming: 1 base; J trimming: 5 bases; junction bases outside the gene matches: 5. CDR3 length: 15 amino acids. The CDR3 reads CASSLTSGFIDTQYF. For the CDR3, the DNA is TGCGCCAGCAGCTTGACTAGCGGGTTCATAGATACGCAGTATTTT.

The rearrangement uses TRBV18 and TRBJ2-5, with TRBD1 as a possible D gene (5 bases). The CDR3 has 13 amino acids. Germline V gives CDR1 KGHSH, CDR2 LQKENI. Trimming took 4 bases from V and 1 from J, leaving 7 bases between them. CDR3: CASSLGAQETQYF. In DNA form, the CDR3 reads TGTGCCAGCTCACTTGGGGCCCAAGAGACCCAGTACTTC.

The genes are TRBV5-4 and TRBJ1-4; TRBD1 might be the D (6 bases). Trimming took 4 bases from V and 4 from J, leaving 17 bases between them. Germline-derived CDR1 and CDR2 are SGHNT and YYREEE (reference sequence). CDR3 length: 16 residues. The chain's CDR3 is CASSRKGVTFNEKLFF. The CDR3 nucleotides read TGTGCCAGCAGCCGCAAGGGGGTCACCTTTAATGAAAAACTGTTTTTT.

The V gene is TRBV7-9, the J gene TRBJ1-3; D is unresolved. The CDR3 is 16 amino acids. Trimming removed 1 base at V and 4 bases at J, with 14 bases between. Germline V gene data show CDR1 as SEHNR and CDR2 as FQNEAQ (reference sequence). The CDR3, as DNA: TGTGCCAGCAGCTTAGTCCGGACTCGGCGAGGAAACACCATATATTTT. The encoded protein is CASSLVRTRRGNTIYF.

CDR3: CASSLGGEIRVYEQYF. The CDR3 nucleotides read TGTGCCAGCAGCTTAGGCGGGGAGATTAGGGTCTACGAGCAGTACTTC. The rearrangement uses TRBV7-9 and TRBJ2-7; D perhaps matches TRBD2 (6 bases). CDR3 size: 16 residues. The germline CDR1 and CDR2 sequences are SEHNR and FQNEAQ (reference sequence). With 1 base removed from V and 3 bases from J, the gap between germline ends came to 16 bases.

This rearrangement joins TRBV30 to TRBJ1-4, with TRBD1 identical over 9 bases. Germline CDR1 GTSNPN, CDR2 SVGIG (reference sequence). Trimming at V came to 2 bases and at J to 5 bases, leaving 9 bases not matched to a gene. This CDR3 spans 16 amino acids. The CDR3 loop reads CAWSRADRGLNEKLFF. The CDR3, as DNA: TGTGCCTGGAGTCGAGCGGACAGGGGACTGAATGAAAAACTGTTTTTT.

This chain joins TRBV5-1 and TRBJ2-3; D unclear. V was cut by 3 bases and J by 0 bases, with 11 bases left in between. This CDR3 is built from 15 residues. The germline CDR1 and CDR2 sequences are SGHRS and YFSETQ. The CDR3 sequence: CASSYQALSTDTQYF. The DNA of the CDR3 is TGCGCCAGCAGCTATCAAGCGTTAAGCACAGATACGCAGTATTTT.